These T cell receptor beta chains were read from a single sample in a study of long-term antiretroviral therapy in people with HIV. The table came from immunoSEQ multiplex PCR; TCRdb's copy has only in-frame clones and leaves some out. The sample holds more than 20,000 clones, approximately 81% seen once. The sequenced sample was unsorted PBMCs, obtained at the start of antiretroviral therapy, before treatment. These receptors were obtained from a woman aged 18 to 35 with HIV. Both conserved end residues are part of each CDR3. D genes are given only for firm matches. Some rows mark clone size as missing; the rest say once, few, many or name a class of expanded clone.

TRBJ1-5,.,TRBD1,TRBV19,CASSDRGQSNQPQHF,TGTGCCAGTAGCGACAGGGGGCAGAGCAATCAGCCCCAGCATTTT
TRBJ2-7,.,TRBD1,TRBV7-2,CASSRGVPGQGALGEQYF,TGTGCCAGCAGCCGAGGGGTCCCGGGACAGGGGGCTTTGGGCGAGCAGTACTTC
TRBJ2-1,.,TRBD2,TRBV7-3,CASSWTSEDYNEQFF,TGTGCCAGCAGCTGGACTAGTGAGGATTACAATGAGCAGTTCTTC
TRBJ1-6,.,.,TRBV6-5,CASQSNLISPLHF,TGTGCCAGTCAGAGTAACCTTATCTCACCCCTCCACTTT
TRBJ2-7,.,TRBD1,TRBV4-2,CASSPDRGPYEQYF,TGTGCCAGCAGCCCGGACAGGGGGCCCTACGAGCAGTACTTC
TRBJ2-7,.,.,TRBV18,CASSPGGYEQYF,TGTGCCAGCTCACCAGGAGGGTACGAGCAGTACTTC
TRBJ1-5,.,.,TRBV6-1,CASRDHRASHQPQHF,TGTGCCAGCAGGGATCACAGGGCTTCCCATCAGCCCCAGCATTTT
TRBJ2-7,.,TRBD1,TRBV7-7,CASSQGQLYEQYF,TGTGCCAGCAGCCAGGGACAGCTATACGAGCAGTACTTC
TRBJ2-5,.,.,TRBV7-9,CASSFQETQYF,TGTGCCAGCAGCTTCCAAGAGACCCAGTACTTC
TRBJ2-7,few,.,TRBV28,CASSLTGGRFYEQYF,TGTGCCAGCAGTTTGACCGGGGGGCGCTTTTACGAGCAGTACTTC
TRBJ2-1,.,.,TRBV28,CASNPFRGSYFDEQFF,TGTGCCAGCAACCCCTTTAGGGGGAGCTATTTCGATGAGCAGTTCTTC
TRBJ2-4,medium-sized,.,TRBV4-3,CASSQILSGETKNIQYF,TGCGCCAGCAGCCAAATTTTGTCAGGGGAAACCAAAAACATTCAGTACTTC
TRBJ1-1,.,.,TRBV2,CASSVSKSEAFF,TGTGCCAGCAGTGTCTCCAAATCGGAGGCTTTCTTT
TRBJ1-2,.,.,TRBV20-1,CSADPNYGYTF,TGCAGTGCTGACCCGAACTATGGCTACACCTTC
TRBJ2-4,.,TRBD2,TRBV9,CASSPGLAGYKNIQYF,TGTGCCAGCAGCCCGGGACTAGCGGGTTACAAAAACATTCAGTACTTC
TRBJ1-5,.,.,TRBV5-1,CASSLEGSNQPQHF,TGCGCCAGCAGCTTGGAGGGAAGCAATCAGCCCCAGCATTTT
TRBJ2-7,.,TRBD2,TRBV27,CASSLYPTSGISYEQYF,TGTGCCAGCAGTTTGTATCCGACTAGCGGGATTTCCTACGAGCAGTACTTC
TRBJ2-3,.,.,TRBV5-4,CASSSIQKSTDTQYF,TGTGCCAGCAGCTCGATCCAAAAAAGCACAGATACGCAGTATTTT
TRBJ1-4,.,TRBD1,TRBV5-8,CASSLYRGTNEKLFF,TGTGCCAGCAGCTTGTACAGGGGAACTAATGAAAAACTGTTTTTT
TRBJ1-2,.,.,TRBV29-1,CSVVIGRHGYTF,TGCAGCGTTGTAATAGGGAGACATGGCTACACCTTC
TRBJ2-5,.,.,TRBV7-9,CASSTGQETQYF,TGTGCCAGCAGCACCGGCCAAGAGACCCAGTACTTC
TRBJ2-3,.,.,TRBV5-4,CASSFTDTQYF,TGTGCCAGCAGCTTCACAGATACGCAGTATTTT
TRBJ1-1,few,TRBD1,TRBV19,CASSVQGAGTEAFF,TGTGCCAGTAGTGTACAGGGGGCCGGCACTGAAGCTTTCTTT
TRBJ2-3,.,TRBD1,TRBV12-5,CARGTGESTDTQYF,TGTGCTAGGGGGACAGGGGAAAGCACAGATACGCAGTATTTT